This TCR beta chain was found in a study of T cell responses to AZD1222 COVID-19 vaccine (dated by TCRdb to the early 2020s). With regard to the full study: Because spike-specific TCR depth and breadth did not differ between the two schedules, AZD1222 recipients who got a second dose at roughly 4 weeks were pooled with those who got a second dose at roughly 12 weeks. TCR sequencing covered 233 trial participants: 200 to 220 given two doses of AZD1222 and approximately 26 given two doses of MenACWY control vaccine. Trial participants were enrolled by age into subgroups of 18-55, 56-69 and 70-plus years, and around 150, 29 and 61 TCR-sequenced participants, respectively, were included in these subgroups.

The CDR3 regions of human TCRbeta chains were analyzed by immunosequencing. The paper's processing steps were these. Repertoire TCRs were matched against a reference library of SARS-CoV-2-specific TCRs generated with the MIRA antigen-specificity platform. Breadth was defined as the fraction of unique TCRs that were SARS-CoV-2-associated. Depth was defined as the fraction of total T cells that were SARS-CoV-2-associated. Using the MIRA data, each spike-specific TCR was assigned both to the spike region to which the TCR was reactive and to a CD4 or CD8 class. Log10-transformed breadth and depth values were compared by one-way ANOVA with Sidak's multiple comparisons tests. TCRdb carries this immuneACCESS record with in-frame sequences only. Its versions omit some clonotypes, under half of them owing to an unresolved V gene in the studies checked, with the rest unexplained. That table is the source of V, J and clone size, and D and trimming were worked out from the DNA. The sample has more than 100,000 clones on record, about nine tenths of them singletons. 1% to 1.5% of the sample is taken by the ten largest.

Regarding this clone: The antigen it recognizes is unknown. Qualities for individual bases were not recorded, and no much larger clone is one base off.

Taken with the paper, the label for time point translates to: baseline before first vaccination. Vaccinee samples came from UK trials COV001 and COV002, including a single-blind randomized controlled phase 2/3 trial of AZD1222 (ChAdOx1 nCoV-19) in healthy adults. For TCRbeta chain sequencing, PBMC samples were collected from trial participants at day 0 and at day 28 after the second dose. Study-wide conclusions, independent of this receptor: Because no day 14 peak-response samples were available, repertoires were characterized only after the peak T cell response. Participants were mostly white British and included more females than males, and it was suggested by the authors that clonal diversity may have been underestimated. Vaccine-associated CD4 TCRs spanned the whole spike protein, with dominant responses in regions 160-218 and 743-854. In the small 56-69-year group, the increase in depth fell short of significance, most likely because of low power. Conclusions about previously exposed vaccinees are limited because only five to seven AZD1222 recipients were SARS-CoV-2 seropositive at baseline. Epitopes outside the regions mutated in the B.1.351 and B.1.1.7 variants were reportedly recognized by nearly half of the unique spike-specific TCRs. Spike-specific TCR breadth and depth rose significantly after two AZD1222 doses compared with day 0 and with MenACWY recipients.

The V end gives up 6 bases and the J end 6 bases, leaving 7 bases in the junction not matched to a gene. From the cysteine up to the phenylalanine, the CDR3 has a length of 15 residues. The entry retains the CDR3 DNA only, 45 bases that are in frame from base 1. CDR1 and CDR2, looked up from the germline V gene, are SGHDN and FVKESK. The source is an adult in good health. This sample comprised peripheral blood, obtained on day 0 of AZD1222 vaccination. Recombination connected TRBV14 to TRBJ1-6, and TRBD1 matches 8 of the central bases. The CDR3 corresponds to CASSPGGHGNSPLHF. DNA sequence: TGTGCCAGCAGTCCAGGGGGCCACGGTAATTCACCCCTCCACTTT.